This is a list of T cell receptor beta chains from one sample in a study of shared clonotypes between healthy human individuals. Produced via immunoSEQ multiplex PCR; TCRdb's table is partial and in-frame only. The profile covers roughly 1,000,000 clones, with around 82% appearing a single time and roughly 0.56% taken by the ten largest. Sample: memory CD4+ T cells from PBMCs. The source is a man aged 18 to 30 in good health. Some clones in this sample may be carry-over from other donors' samples. Both conserved end residues are part of each CDR3. D genes are given only for firm matches. The size of a clone is reported for some rows only, either as once, few or many, or as a class for expanded clones.

clone size	D gene	V gene	J gene	CDR3 DNA	CDR3 protein
-	TRBD1	TRBV9	TRBJ2-1	TGTGCCAGCAGCGTAACAGGGGATTCCTACAATGAGCAGTTCTTC	CASSVTGDSYNEQFF
-	-	TRBV6-5	TRBJ1-2	TGTGCCAGCAGGGTACCGGGTGCCTATGGCTACACCTTC	CASRVPGAYGYTF
-	-	TRBV27	TRBJ2-6	TGTGCCAGCAGTTTCGGGTCCAGTGGGGCCAACGTCCTGACTTTC	CASSFGSSGANVLTF
-	-	TRBV18	TRBJ2-7	TGTGCCAGCTCACCAGCGACTAAGCACGAGCAGTACTTC	CASSPATKHEQYF
-	-	TRBV28	TRBJ1-2	TGTGCCAGCAGAGAAGGGCGCAATGGCTACACCTTC	CASREGRNGYTF
-	TRBD2	TRBV7-2	TRBJ2-5	TGTGCCAGCAGCTCCAGCCGACTAGCCTTCGGGACCCAGTACTTC	CASSSSRLAFGTQYF
-	TRBD1	TRBV5-1	TRBJ2-7	TGCGCCAGCAGCCGGAACCGGGGACAGGGTCTCTACGAGCAGTACTTC	CASSRNRGQGLYEQYF
-	-	TRBV2	TRBJ1-5	TGTGCCAGCCGGGGGGTACCCGGAGCAAATCAGCCCCAGCATTTT	CASRGVPGANQPQHF
-	-	TRBV5-1	TRBJ2-2	TGCGCCAGCAGCTTGGAAGGCGGGGCGTACACCGGGGAGCTGTTTTTT	CASSLEGGAYTGELFF
few	-	TRBV28	TRBJ1-1	TGTGCCAGCAAGGATGAAGCTTTCTTT	CASKDEAFF
-	-	TRBV15	TRBJ1-4	TGTGCCACCTCCACCTCGGGGAATGAAAAACTGTTTTTT	CATSTSGNEKLFF
once	TRBD2	TRBV9	TRBJ2-1	TGTGCCAGCAGCGTTGGCGGGGGGACATCCTACAATGAGCAGTTCTTC	CASSVGGGTSYNEQFF